The clone carrying this T cell receptor beta chain showed up just a few times. What it recognizes is unknown. The data originate from a study of T cell responses to AZD1222 COVID-19 vaccine. Findings and limits, study-wide: Donors, mostly white British, included more females; clonal diversity was possibly underestimated.

The CDR3 is 15 residues long. Per the germline V gene, CDR1 is PRHDT and CDR2 is FYEKMQ (reference sequence). J lost 2 bases, V lost 3 bases, and 7 bases had no gene match. Sequencing used immunoSEQ multiplex PCR; TCRdb keeps in-frame clones, though not all of them. The top ten hold approximately 4.5% of the sample, which has approximately 120,000 clones, 70% to 90% seen once. The chain carries TRBV13 and TRBJ2-7; 7 bases agree with TRBD2. Sequenced here: peripheral blood, sampled on day 0 of AZD1222 vaccination. The receptor was isolated from an adult in good health. CDR3 sequence (DNA): TGTGCCAGCAGCTTTATCGGGAGGAGCCCCTACGAGCAGTACTTC. Protein product: CASSFIGRSPYEQYF.